This entry describes one TCR beta chain. Assay: immunoSEQ multiplex PCR; the TCRdb copy retains only in-frame clones and omits some. The repertoire holds tens of thousands of clones, with 77% as singletons. These data belong to a study of blood T cell repertoires in COVID-19. The clonotype originates from a human donor with active or convalescent COVID-19. The donor label of this sample is uncertain. Sample: peripheral blood.

The CDR3 DNA reads as TGTGCCAGCAGCGCGAACAAGCCGGGACAGGGGTTAAAGACCCAGTACTTC. This translates into CASSANKPGQGLKTQYF. The chain combines TRBV7-2 with TRBJ2-5, with 10 positions matching TRBD1. The CDR3 contains 17 residues. V lost 5 bases, J lost 6 bases, and 15 bases stayed unmatched. Looked up from germline, CDR1 is SGHTA and CDR2 is FQGNSA.